Sequencing of this TCR beta chain was carried out in a study of T cell responses to AZD1222 COVID-19 vaccine. The study's findings and limits: Females outnumbered males among donors, who were mostly white British; clonal diversity was possibly underestimated. The span of vaccine-associated CD4 TCRs extended across spike, with dominance at 160-218 and 743-854. Baseline serostatus was positive in only a handful of AZD1222 recipients.

With regard to this clone: The antigen is not known.

The trim removed 3 bases at V and 10 bases at J, leaving 5 bases unmatched. Germline V gene data show CDR1 as SGHAT and CDR2 as FQNNGV. CDR3 length: 14 amino acids. Repertoires were generated with immunoSEQ multiplex PCR, while TCRdb's copy carries only in-frame clones and drops some. The data contain 150,000 or so clones, roughly 90% of them singletons. The chain carries TRBV11-2 and TRBJ2-1; 11 bases agree with TRBD2. The source material was peripheral blood, sampled on day 0 of MenACWY control vaccination. This clonotype was obtained from an adult in good health. The CDR3 protein is CASSFQRLAGEQFF. The CDR3 nucleotides are TGTGCCAGCAGCTTTCAGCGACTAGCGGGAGAGCAGTTCTTC.